These 17 T cell receptor beta chains originate from one sample sequenced in a study of blood T cell repertoires in COVID-19. Libraries were prepared by immunoSEQ multiplex PCR; TCRdb keeps only in-frame clonotypes and omits some of them. Among approximately 220,000 clones, 82% were seen once, and the ten largest hold approximately 4.5%. Sequenced sample: peripheral blood. Receptor source: an older woman with acute or convalescent COVID-19.

The gene calls are TRBV19 and TRBJ2-5; 8 bases line up with TRBD1. Trimming at V came to 5 bases and at J to 2 bases, leaving 7 bases not matched to a gene. CDR3 length: 15 residues. Germline V lookup: CDR1 LNHDA, CDR2 SQIVND (reference sequence). CDR3 DNA sequence: TGTGCCAGTAGTCCCCAGGGACAGGTACAAGAGACCCAGTACTTC. This codes for CASSPQGQVQETQYF.

V and J are TRBV4-2 and TRBJ2-5, with 7 bases lining up with TRBD2. Germline V gene lookup returns CDR1 LGHNA and CDR2 YNFKEQ. With V trimmed by 1 base and J by 1 base, 6 bases remained unmatched. The CDR3 loop spans 16 amino acids. As DNA, the CDR3 is TGTGCCAGCAGCCAAGCTCCAGCGGGACTCCAAGAGACCCAGTACTTC. This codes for CASSQAPAGLQETQYF.

This clone has a handful of counts. V and J are TRBV5-1 and TRBJ1-2; 10 bases are shared with TRBD1. Germline CDR1 reads SGHRS; CDR2 reads YFSETQ. After removal of 4 bases from V and 3 bases from J, the junction contained 6 bases not matched to a gene. The length of the CDR3 is 15 residues. The CDR3 nucleotides read TGCGCCAGCAGCGGAGGGACAGGGGAATACTATGGCTACACCTTC. It yields the protein CASSGGTGEYYGYTF.

In DNA form, the CDR3 reads TGTGCCAGCAGTTACACGGGACAGGGGGTCACTGAAGCTTTCTTT. It is translated as CASSYTGQGVTEAFF. The chain joins TRBV6-5 to TRBJ1-1; 11 bases map to TRBD1. Germline loops: CDR1 MNHEY, CDR2 SVGAGI. V lost 2 bases and J lost 4; bases outside the gene matches: 3. The CDR3 consists of 15 residues.

This clone is a singleton in its sample. The chain carries TRBV19 and TRBJ1-2; maybe TRBD1 (5 bases). The CDR3 has 18 residues. In germline, CDR1 is LNHDA, CDR2 SQIVND (reference sequence). Trimming cost V 0 bases and J 1 base, with 18 bases left between them. The CDR3: CASSIDRRGAGNNYGYTF. DNA for the CDR3: TGTGCCAGTAGTATAGATCGGAGGGGCGCGGGGAATAACTATGGCTACACCTTC.

The V gene is TRBV6-2 or TRBV6-3, the J gene TRBJ2-1, with D possibly matching TRBD2 (5 bases). CDR3 length: 16 residues. Germline values: CDR1 MNHEY, CDR2 SVGEGT. The V and J ends lost 2 bases and 8 bases respectively, with 19 bases between them. The CDR3 protein is CASSYPSGVGQDEQFF. In DNA, the CDR3 is TGTGCCAGCAGTTACCCCTCCGGGGTTGGGCAGGATGAGCAGTTCTTC.

This chain joins TRBV3-1 (or the pseudogene TRBV3-2) and TRBJ2-5, with D possibly TRBD2 on 7 matching bases. The CDR3 runs to 17 residues. Germline-derived CDR1 and CDR2 are LGHDT and YNNKEL (reference sequence). V was cut by 1 base and J by 6 bases, with 21 bases left in between. The CDR3 loop is CASSQVSRGAPPKTQYF. CDR3 sequence (DNA): TGTGCCAGCAGCCAAGTCAGCCGGGGGGCCCCGCCGAAGACCCAGTACTTC.

This clone was recorded only once. This chain connects TRBV19 to TRBJ2-1; a weak D match, TRBD1 (7 bases). Trimming took off 0 bases at V and 5 bases at J, with 17 bases between the two ends. Germline V gene data show CDR1 as LNHDA and CDR2 as SQIVND (reference sequence). CDR3 size: 17 residues. CDR3 coding DNA: TGTGCCAGTAGTATAGATCTACAGGGGAGGAGGCACAATGAGCAGTTCTTC. Its protein is CASSIDLQGRRHNEQFF. The full variable domain, with the rest looked up from reference TRBV19 and TRBJ2-1, is DGGITQSPKYLFRKEGQNVTLSCEQNLNHDAMYWYRQDPGQGLRLIYYSQIVNDFQKGDIAEGYSVSREKKESFPLTVTSAQKNPTAFYLCASSIDLQGRRHNEQFFGPGTRLTVL.

This clone has just a few counts. The chain carries TRBV15 and TRBJ1-6, with D hard to call. This CDR3 contains 11 residues. Germline lookup yields CDR1 LNHNV and CDR2 YYDKDF (reference sequence). V was cut by 8 bases and J by 5 bases, with 4 bases left in between. The chain's CDR3 is CATANNSPLHF. The CDR3 region has the DNA TGTGCCACCGCTAATAATTCACCCCTCCACTTT.

The J gene is TRBJ2-1, the V gene TRBV27, with D possibly TRBD2 on 5 matching bases. The CDR3 covers 15 residues. Trimming removed 2 bases at V and 5 bases at J, with 13 bases between. Germline CDR1 MNHEY, CDR2 SMNVEV (reference sequence). The CDR3 region has the DNA TGTGCCAGCAGTTTAATACCAACCGGGAACAATGAGCAGTTCTTC. It yields the protein CASSLIPTGNNEQFF.

This clone was seen a few times. The V call is TRBV19, the J call TRBJ1-4, with a weak D call TRBD1 (6 bases). The CDR3 contains 17 residues. The ends were cut back, 6 bases at V and 0 bases at J, with 17 bases in the middle. Looked up from germline, CDR1 is LNHDA and CDR2 is SQIVND (reference sequence). The CDR3 DNA follows: TGTGCCAGTAGAAGGACAGTTCCAATGACAACTAATGAAAAACTGTTTTTT. As protein: CASRRTVPMTTNEKLFF.

The chain combines TRBV29-1 with TRBJ2-1; 8 positions agree with TRBD2. V was clipped by 7 bases and J by 2 bases; unmatched bases: 13. Germline V gene sequence: CDR1 SQVTM, CDR2 ANQGSEA. This CDR3 contains 16 residues. CDR3 coding DNA: TGCAGCGCAGTCAAGAGAGGAGCGGGGGCCTACAATGAGCAGTTCTTC. It codes for CSAVKRGAGAYNEQFF.

Points on this clone: Additional DNA sequences in this sample encode the identical CDR3. This sequence joins TRBV5-1 and TRBJ2-2; D is unresolved. This CDR3 spans 14 amino acids. Trimming removed 0 bases from V and 1 base from J, with 4 bases in between. Germline loops: CDR1 SGHRS, CDR2 YFSETQ. This CDR3 reads CASSLGQNTGELFF. The CDR3 DNA reads as TGCGCCAGCAGCTTGGGACAGAACACCGGGGAGCTGTTTTTT.

V is TRBV7-9 and J is TRBJ2-1; the match to TRBD2 covers 8 bases. This CDR3 spans 17 amino acids. Germline loops: CDR1 SEHNR, CDR2 FQNEAQ (reference sequence). Trimming took 5 bases from V and 6 from J; bases not matched to a gene: 15. CDR3 DNA: TGTGCCAGCAGCCCCGGTCCGGGTCGGGGGGGGAGCAATGAGCAGTTCTTC. It is translated as CASSPGPGRGGSNEQFF.

This clone was recorded only once. The V gene is TRBV10-2, the J gene TRBJ1-4; D gene uncertain. The germline V and J ends were trimmed by 5 bases and 5 bases, with 6 bases remaining between them. Germline V gene data show CDR1 as WSHSY and CDR2 as SAAADI. CDR3 length: 12 residues. CDR3 nucleotide sequence: TGCGCCAGCAGTCTTTCGAATGAAAAACTGTTTTTT. Amino acids: CASSLSNEKLFF.

The chain employs TRBV7-2 and TRBJ2-5; 7 nucleotides line up with TRBD1. V shed 2 bases and J 10 bases; nucleotides not matched to a gene: 7. This CDR3 is built from 13 residues. Germline loops: CDR1 SGHTA, CDR2 FQGNSA. Written as DNA, the CDR3 is TGTGCCAGCAGCTTAACAGACGGACAGGTCCAGTACTTC. Its translation is CASSLTDGQVQYF.

V and J are TRBV6-5 and TRBJ1-4; TRBD1 matches at 7 bases. Germline V gene lookup returns CDR1 MNHEY and CDR2 SVGAGI. This CDR3 contains 14 residues. After removal of 6 bases from V and 7 bases from J, the junction contained 8 bases not matched to a gene. The CDR3 sequence is CASSPDRDTEKLFF. CDR3 DNA sequence: TGTGCCAGCAGCCCCGACAGGGATACTGAAAAACTGTTTTTT.